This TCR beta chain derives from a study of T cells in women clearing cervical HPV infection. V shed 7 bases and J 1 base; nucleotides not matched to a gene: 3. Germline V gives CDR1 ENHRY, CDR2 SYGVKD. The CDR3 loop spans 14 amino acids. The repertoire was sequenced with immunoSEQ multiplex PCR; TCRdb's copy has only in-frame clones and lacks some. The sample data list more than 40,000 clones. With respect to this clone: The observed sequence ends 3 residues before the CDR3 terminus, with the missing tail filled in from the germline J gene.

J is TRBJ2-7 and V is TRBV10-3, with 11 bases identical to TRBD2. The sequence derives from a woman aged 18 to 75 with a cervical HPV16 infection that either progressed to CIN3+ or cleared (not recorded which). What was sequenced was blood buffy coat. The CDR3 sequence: CAITTSGGSYEQYF. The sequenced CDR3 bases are TGTGCCATCACTACTAGCGGGGGATCCTACGAG.